The 7 T cell receptor beta chains below come from one sample, sequenced in a study of shared clonotypes between healthy human individuals. Only CD45RO-negative cells positively selected for CCR7 counted as naive CD8 cells, so terminally differentiated effector memory CD45RA+ cells were excluded. Libraries were prepared by immunoSEQ multiplex PCR; TCRdb keeps only in-frame clonotypes and omits some of them. The sample shows around 2,000,000 clones, approximately 94% of them seen only once. Sequencing input: naive CD8+ T cells sorted from blood. Source of these receptors: a young man in good health.

J is TRBJ2-1 and V is TRBV19; D gene ambiguous. V was pared by 6 bases and J by 5 bases, with 14 bases between. Germline assignment: CDR1 LNHDA and CDR2 SQIVND (reference sequence). CDR3 size: 14 residues. The DNA for the CDR3 is TGTGCCAGTAGCTTCCTCCCCGAGAACAATGAGCAGTTCTTC. This translates into CASSFLPENNEQFF. The whole variable domain, filled in from reference TRBV19 and TRBJ2-1, reads DGGITQSPKYLFRKEGQNVTLSCEQNLNHDAMYWYRQDPGQGLRLIYYSQIVNDFQKGDIAEGYSVSREKKESFPLTVTSAQKNPTAFYLCASSFLPENNEQFFGPGTRLTVL.

Here the CDR3 reads CASNSGGLEVEQFF. In nucleotides, the CDR3 is TGTGCCAGCAACTCAGGGGGACTAGAGGTTGAGCAGTTCTTC. The chain recombines TRBV4-2 with TRBJ2-1; D possibly corresponds to TRBD2 (8 bases). The CDR3 sequence is 14 residues long. V shed 7 bases and J shed 9 bases, with 19 bases lying between them. Germline CDR1 is LGHNA and CDR2 is YNFKEQ.

The J gene is TRBJ1-2, the V gene TRBV27; D unclear. The V and J ends lost 2 bases and 10 bases respectively, with 8 bases between them. The germline gives CDR1 MNHEY, CDR2 SMNVEV (reference sequence). The CDR3 has 11 amino acids. Here the CDR3 DNA reads TGTGCCAGCAGTTTAGGGCCGGTCTACACCTTC. Protein product: CASSLGPVYTF.

This chain connects TRBV27 to TRBJ1-1; TRBD1 agrees at 7 bases. The CDR3 runs 12 residues. The V gene end was trimmed by 3 bases and the J gene end by 11 bases; junction bases not matched to a gene: 6. The V gene's germline CDR1 is MNHEY and CDR2 SMNVEV (reference sequence). The CDR3 here is CASSLGTGVAFF. CDR3 bases: TGTGCCAGCAGTTTGGGTACAGGGGTTGCTTTCTTT.

The chain couples TRBV9 to TRBJ2-7; the D gene is possibly TRBD2 (6 bases). Germline V gene lookup returns CDR1 SGDLS and CDR2 YYNGEE. Between the trimmed V and J ends, which lost 0 bases and 0 bases, there was a span of 10 bases. This CDR3 comprises 15 residues. CDR3 sequence reads: CASSVEPGVSYEQYF. As DNA, the CDR3 is TGTGCCAGCAGCGTAGAGCCGGGAGTCTCCTACGAGCAGTACTTC.

The V and J genes are TRBV5-6 and TRBJ1-1; 11 bases are a match to TRBD1. CDR1 SGHDT and CDR2 YYEEEE come from the germline V gene. Trimming took 2 bases from V and 10 from J; bases not matched to a gene: 7. The CDR3 extends over 14 amino acids. The DNA of the CDR3 is TGTGCCAGCAGCTTTGGGACAGGGGGTTTGGGAGCTTTCTTT. Amino acids: CASSFGTGGLGAFF.

The chain uses TRBV5-6 and TRBJ1-6; no definite D call. The CDR3 totals 15 residues. V dropped 0 bases and J dropped 4 bases, with 8 bases sitting between them. Germline V gene sequence: CDR1 SGHDT, CDR2 YYEEEE. The CDR3 sequence: CASSLAEVYNSPLHF. The CDR3 DNA follows: TGTGCCAGCAGCTTGGCCGAGGTGTATAATTCACCCCTCCACTTT.